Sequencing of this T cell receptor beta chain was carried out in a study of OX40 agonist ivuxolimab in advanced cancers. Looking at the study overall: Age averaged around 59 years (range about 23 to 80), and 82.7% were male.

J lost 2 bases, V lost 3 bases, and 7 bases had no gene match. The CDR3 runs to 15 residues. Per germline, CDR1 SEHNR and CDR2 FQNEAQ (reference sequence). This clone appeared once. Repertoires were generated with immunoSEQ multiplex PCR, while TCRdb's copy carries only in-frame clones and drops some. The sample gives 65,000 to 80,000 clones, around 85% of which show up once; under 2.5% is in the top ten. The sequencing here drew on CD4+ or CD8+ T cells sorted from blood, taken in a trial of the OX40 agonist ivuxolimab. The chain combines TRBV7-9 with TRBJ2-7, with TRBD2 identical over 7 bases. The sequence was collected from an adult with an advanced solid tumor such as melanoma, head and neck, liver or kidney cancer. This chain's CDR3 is CASSFGTTSAYEQYF. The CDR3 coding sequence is TGTGCCAGCAGCTTTGGGACTACCTCGGCCTACGAGCAGTACTTC.